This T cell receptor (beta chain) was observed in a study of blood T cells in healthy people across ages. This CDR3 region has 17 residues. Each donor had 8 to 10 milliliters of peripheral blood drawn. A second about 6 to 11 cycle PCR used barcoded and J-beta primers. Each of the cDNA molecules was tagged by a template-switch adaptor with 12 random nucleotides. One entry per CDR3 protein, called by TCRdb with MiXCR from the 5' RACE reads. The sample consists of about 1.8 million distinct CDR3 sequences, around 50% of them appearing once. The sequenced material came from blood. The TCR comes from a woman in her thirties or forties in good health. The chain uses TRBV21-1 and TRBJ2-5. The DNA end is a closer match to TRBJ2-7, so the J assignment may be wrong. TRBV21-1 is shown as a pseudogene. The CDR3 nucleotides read TGTGCCAGCATCCGACGCGCGCAGGTCTATCCATCCTACGAGCAGTACTTC. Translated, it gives CASIRRAQVYPSYEQYF.